This passage covers 31 T cell receptor beta chains from one sample sequenced in a study of cytomegalovirus exposure and HLA in healthy donors. Amplification used 60 Vbeta primers and 13 Jbeta primers. Profiled with immunoSEQ multiplex PCR; TCRdb holds only in-frame clones, not every one. The sample comprises about 210,000 clones, 65% to 90% of which are singletons, and less than 0.4% rests with the top ten. Sequencing input: PBMCs. All receptors come from a woman aged 25 to 39 in good health and CMV-seronegative.

The chain is built from TRBV27 and TRBJ2-3; 7 nucleotides line up with TRBD2. This CDR3 region has 16 residues. Unmatched junction bases numbered 9, after V lost 5 bases and J lost 1 base. Germline V lookup: CDR1 MNHEY, CDR2 SMNVEV (reference sequence). The CDR3 reads CASSRGRAGGTDTQYF. The CDR3 coding sequence is TGTGCCAGCAGTCGGGGACGGGCGGGGGGCACAGATACGCAGTATTTT.

The V gene is TRBV18, the J gene TRBJ2-3; 8 bases are a match to TRBD2. V dropped 3 bases and J dropped 0; count of bases not matched to a gene: 8. The germline V gene encodes CDR1 KGHSH and CDR2 LQKENI. This CDR3 has 17 residues. The CDR3 DNA follows: TGTGCCAGCTCACCTGTGCTAACTAGCGGTAGCACAGATACGCAGTATTTT. This sequence encodes CASSPVLTSGSTDTQYF.

A word on this clone: Without the conserved terminal phenylalanine or tryptophan, this CDR3 likely stems from a read error. The chain joins TRBV19 to TRBJ1-2, with TRBD1 matching over 7 bases. The germline CDR1 and CDR2 sequences are LNHDA and SQIVND (reference sequence). CDR3 length: 12 amino acids. Trimming removed 6 bases from V and 5 bases from J; junction bases left unmatched: 3. The CDR3 spells CASSRDRYGYTL. CDR3 DNA sequence: TGTGCCAGTAGCCGGGACAGATATGGCTACACCCTC.

The chain uses TRBV6-1 and TRBJ2-7, with TRBD1 as a possible D gene (6 bases). The CDR3 extends over 13 amino acids. With 1 base removed from V and 6 bases from J, the gap between germline ends came to 10 bases. Germline V gene data show CDR1 as MNHNS and CDR2 as SASEGT. The CDR3 spells CASSEGQGTEQYF. Written as DNA, the CDR3 is TGTGCCAGCAGTGAAGGTCAGGGGACCGAGCAGTACTTC.

This sequence joins TRBV11-1 and TRBJ2-5; TRBD2 matches at 11 bases. V gave up 3 bases and J gave up 4 bases; unmatched junction bases: 16. The V gene's germline CDR1 is SGHAT and CDR2 FQDESV (reference sequence). The CDR3 is 19 amino acids. The CDR3 coding sequence is TGTGCCAGCAGCTTCGGCAGGGCGAATAGCGGGAGGGCCGGAGAGACCCAGTACTTC. This translates into CASSFGRANSGRAGETQYF. Supplemented by reference TRBV11-1 and TRBJ2-5, the full variable domain reads EAEVAQSPRYKITEKSQAVAFWCDPISGHATLYWYRQILGQGPELLVQFQDESVVDDSQLPKDRFSAERLKGVDSTLKIQPAELGDSAMYLCASSFGRANSGRAGETQYFGPGTRLLVL.

This sequence joins TRBV20-1 and TRBJ2-7, with D unclear. The CDR3 is 11 amino acids. The germline CDR1 and CDR2 sequences are DFQATT and SNEGSKA (reference sequence). V shed 2 bases and J shed 6 bases, with 8 bases lying between them. The CDR3 DNA is TGCAGTGCTAGATCGAGTGCCGAGCAGTACTTC. Translation: CSARSSAEQYF.

The chain has TRBV2 and TRBJ2-5; D is perhaps TRBD1 (5 bases). The length of the CDR3 is 12 residues. Germline CDR1 reads SNHLY; CDR2 reads FYNNEI. Trimming removed 8 bases from V and 7 bases from J, with 14 bases in between. In DNA, the CDR3 is TGTGCCAGCCAGGGAACAGACGGGACCCAGTACTTC. It specifies CASQGTDGTQYF.

V usage is TRBV9 and J usage is TRBJ2-1, with 8 bases fitting TRBD2. Germline values: CDR1 SGDLS, CDR2 YYNGEE. This CDR3 region has 15 residues. Germline trimming cut 2 bases from V and 4 bases from J; bases unmatched to any gene: 5. The CDR3 coding sequence is TGTGCCAGCAGCGTTCGCTTAGCGGGGTACAATGAGCAGTTCTTC. Its translation is CASSVRLAGYNEQFF.

This chain links TRBV6-5 with TRBJ2-7; TRBD2 agrees at 9 bases. The CDR3 has 14 residues. V was pared by 2 bases and J by 7 bases, with 6 bases of the junction left unmatched. Germline lookup yields CDR1 MNHEY and CDR2 SVGAGI. CDR3 in DNA: TGTGCCAGCAGTTACGCAGCGGGAGGAATGGAGCAGTACTTC. As protein: CASSYAAGGMEQYF.

This chain uses TRBV7-9 with TRBJ1-1, with 7 nucleotides matching TRBD1. The CDR3 is 13 residues long. Germline CDR1 SEHNR, CDR2 FQNEAQ (reference sequence). The V segment lost 9 bases and the J segment 5 bases; nucleotides outside the gene matches: 9. The CDR3 region is CASQGGGYTEAFF. Written as DNA, the CDR3 is TGTGCCAGTCAGGGGGGAGGATATACTGAAGCTTTCTTT.

The V gene is TRBV6-5, the J gene TRBJ1-4, with TRBD1 matching 8 bases. The germline CDR1 and CDR2 sequences are MNHEY and SVGAGI. V dropped 2 bases and J dropped 6; count of bases not matched to a gene: 2. The CDR3 length is 14 residues. The CDR3 nucleotides read TGTGCCAGCAGTTACGCGACAGGGGATGAAAAACTGTTTTTT. Protein: CASSYATGDEKLFF.

In regard to this clone: The sample holds other DNA sequences that translate to the same CDR3. The chain employs TRBV11-3 and TRBJ2-1; the D is unclear. The V gene lost 1 base and the J gene lost 5 bases, with 6 bases spanning the gap. The germline CDR1 and CDR2 sequences are SGHNT and YENEEA. CDR3 length equals 13 residues. This CDR3 reads CASSLGPNNEQFF. CDR3 in DNA: TGTGCCAGCAGCTTAGGCCCTAACAATGAGCAGTTCTTC.

This sequence joins TRBV21-1 and TRBJ1-5; TRBD1 reflects the table's D call only, with no check against the DNA. TRBV21-1 is termed a pseudogene. This CDR3 has 19 amino acids. This chain's CDR3 is CASSKVQNQDSVGNQPQHF. DNA for the CDR3: TGTGCCAGCAGCAAAGTCCAAAATCAAGACAGCGTGGGCAATCAGCCCCAGCATTTT.

This clone was recorded once. The chain recombines TRBV28 with TRBJ1-5; a weak D match, TRBD1 (5 bases). Germline lookup yields CDR1 MDHEN and CDR2 SYDVKM. The V gene lost 5 bases and the J gene lost 0 bases, with 11 bases spanning the gap. This CDR3 is built from 15 residues. This CDR3 reads CASSPGHLSNQPQHF. The CDR3 region has the DNA TGTGCCAGCAGTCCAGGACATCTTAGCAATCAGCCCCAGCATTTT.

The rearrangement joins TRBV18 to TRBJ2-1; TRBD2 matches 8 bases. Germline V CDR1 and CDR2: KGHSH, LQKENI. The CDR3 consists of 16 residues. J was trimmed by 5 bases and V by 1 base; bases with no gene match: 7. The CDR3 coding sequence is TGTGCCAGCTCACCACTTAGCGGGACATACCACAATGAGCAGTTCTTC. Encoded protein: CASSPLSGTYHNEQFF.

The chain recombines TRBV9 with TRBJ2-1; 8 positions agree with TRBD2. This CDR3 region has 14 residues. Germline CDR1 reads SGDLS; CDR2 reads YYNGEE. V was clipped by 1 base and J by 8 bases; unmatched bases: 5. CDR3 in amino acids: CASSVRGLGHEQFF. The CDR3 bases are TGTGCCAGCAGCGTAAGGGGACTAGGTCATGAGCAGTTCTTC.

The chain joins TRBV2 to TRBJ2-3; tentative D call: TRBD1 (7 bases). Trimming shortened V by 8 bases and J by 9 bases, and 15 bases separated the two germline ends. The CDR3 is 12 amino acids. The germline V gene encodes CDR1 SNHLY and CDR2 FYNNEI. The DNA for the CDR3 is TGTGCCAGCCTAGGGGGCGGGATGACGCAGTATTTT. This codes for CASLGGGMTQYF.

About this clone: At one end the junction does not follow the germline gene, possibly because of a read error. This chain connects TRBV7-7 to TRBJ1-4; 8 bases fit TRBD1. The length of the CDR3 is 16 residues. In germline, CDR1 is SSHAT, CDR2 FNYEAQ (reference sequence). CDR3 sequence (DNA): TGTGCTAGCAGCAGCGACAGGGGAGGGTTCGGAGAAAAACTGTTTTTT. Translation: CASSSDRGGFGEKLFF.

V gene TRBV9 combines with J gene TRBJ2-1; a possible D gene is TRBD1 (6 bases). V was pared by 6 bases and J by 3 bases, with 16 bases between. This CDR3 is built from 15 residues. Per germline, CDR1 SGDLS and CDR2 YYNGEE. CDR3: CASTPRGDGYNEQFF. In DNA form, the CDR3 reads TGTGCCAGCACCCCCAGGGGCGACGGCTACAATGAGCAGTTCTTC.

V is TRBV7-9 and J is TRBJ2-5; 9 bases align to TRBD1. This CDR3 has 15 residues. Looked up from germline, CDR1 is SEHNR and CDR2 is FQNEAQ (reference sequence). Trimming at V came to 4 bases and at J to 5 bases, leaving 8 bases not matched to a gene. In DNA, the CDR3 is TGTGCCAGCAGCTACCGACAGGGGGTATGGGAGACCCAGTACTTC. Translated: CASSYRQGVWETQYF.

The chain combines TRBV2 with TRBJ2-7, with 7 bases identical to TRBD1. Germline V gene sequence: CDR1 SNHLY, CDR2 FYNNEI. The length of the CDR3 is 14 residues. The V and J ends lost 0 bases and 6 bases, in that order; junction bases with no gene match: 5. DNA of the CDR3: TGTGCCAGCAGTGAAGCGCTAGGACAGGTCGAGCAGTACTTC. Protein product: CASSEALGQVEQYF.

CDR3 sequence: CASSLRDRVYEKLFF. The CDR3 DNA follows: TGTGCCAGCAGTTTAAGGGACAGGGTTTATGAAAAACTGTTTTTT. V usage is TRBV28 and J usage is TRBJ1-4, with 9 positions matching TRBD1. The CDR3 length is 15 residues. The germline CDR1 and CDR2 sequences are MDHEN and SYDVKM. Trimming cost V 2 bases and J 6 bases; bases outside gene matches: 4.

This chain links TRBV5-1 with TRBJ2-3, with D possibly being TRBD2 (5 bases). The V end was cut by 0 bases, the J end by 2 bases, with 10 bases between. The CDR3 length is 15 residues. Germline V gene lookup returns CDR1 SGHRS and CDR2 YFSETQ. DNA for the CDR3: TGCGCCAGCAGCTTGGGAGGGCCCTCCACAGATACGCAGTATTTT. Its protein is CASSLGGPSTDTQYF.

The chain uses TRBV2 and TRBJ2-1, with 7 positions matching TRBD2. This CDR3 is built from 13 residues. CDR1 and CDR2 from the germline V gene are SNHLY and FYNNEI. The J segment lost 7 bases and the V segment lost 7 bases, leaving 7 bases of the junction unmatched. The DNA of the CDR3 is TGTGCCAGCATGACTAGCTCTTCAAATGAGCAGTTCTTC. Its translation: CASMTSSSNEQFF.

The genes are TRBV7-9 and TRBJ2-7, with D possibly matching TRBD2 (6 bases). Germline V CDR1 and CDR2: SEHNR, FQNEAQ (reference sequence). This CDR3 is built from 15 residues. The V end was cut by 8 bases, the J end by 4 bases, with 21 bases between. The CDR3 here is CASGLGGESVYEQYF. The CDR3 DNA reads as TGTGCCAGCGGACTCGGAGGGGAATCGGTGTACGAGCAGTACTTC.

This chain links TRBV6-5 with TRBJ1-2, with a weak D call TRBD1 (6 bases). Germline CDR1 reads MNHEY; CDR2 reads SVGAGI. There are 13 residues in the CDR3. Trimming removed 5 bases at V and 4 bases at J, with 11 bases between. DNA of the CDR3: TGTGCCAGCAGTGAAGTAGGGGGCTATGGCTACACCTTC. Encoded protein: CASSEVGGYGYTF.

The V call is TRBV23-1, the J call TRBJ1-6; 8 bases align to TRBD1. TRBV23-1 is marked as an open reading frame, function uncertain. The CDR3 extends over 16 amino acids. Trimming cost V 4 bases and J 7 bases; bases outside gene matches: 9. The CDR3 spells CASSRSDQGANSPLHF. CDR3 nucleotide sequence: TGCGCCAGCAGTCGTAGCGATCAGGGGGCGAATTCACCCCTCCACTTT.

The chain employs TRBV7-9 and TRBJ2-7, with D tentatively TRBD1 (5 bases). The CDR3 runs 15 residues. Germline loops: CDR1 SEHNR, CDR2 FQNEAQ (reference sequence). Trimming took off 2 bases at V and 5 bases at J, with 16 bases between the two ends. The CDR3 reads CASSLRAGTGHEQYF. The CDR3 DNA reads as TGTGCCAGCAGCTTAAGAGCCGGAACAGGCCACGAGCAGTACTTC.

The chain joins TRBV11-3 to TRBJ2-2, with a tentative D call TRBD2 (5 bases). Deletions cut 2 bases from V and 9 bases from J, with 13 bases between. There are 14 residues in the CDR3. Germline-derived CDR1 and CDR2 are SGHNT and YENEEA. This CDR3 is CASSLSRGNRELFF. The CDR3 bases are TGTGCCAGCAGCTTATCCCGGGGAAATCGGGAGCTGTTTTTT.

The chain employs TRBV5-5 and TRBJ2-1; weak D call: TRBD2 (6 bases). Germline assignment: CDR1 SGHKS and CDR2 YYEKEE (reference sequence). V shed 4 bases and J shed 3 bases, with 14 bases lying between them. This CDR3 is built from 15 residues. CDR3 in DNA: TGTGCCAGCAGCCCCCGGGGGAGCGGCTACAATGAGCAGTTCTTC. Encoded protein: CASSPRGSGYNEQFF.

V and J are TRBV30 and TRBJ2-5; TRBD2 matches 10 bases. With 0 bases clipped from V and 7 bases from J, the junction kept 11 bases outside the gene matches. This CDR3 region has 16 residues. The V gene's germline CDR1 is GTSNPN and CDR2 SVGIG (reference sequence). The CDR3 region has the DNA TGTGCCTGGAGTGTAATATTAGCTAGCGGGGGAGGGACCCAGTACTTC. Protein sequence: CAWSVILASGGGTQYF.